This TCR beta chain was obtained from a study of CD8 T cells in ankylosing spondylitis. Study results and caveats: Clones linked to disease were reported to show significant enrichment in matched ankylosing spondylitis synovial fluid. Existing reports had already noted some motif variants in reactive arthritis synovial fluid and blood. A TCR beta motif of under ten highly homologous variants appeared characteristic of ankylosing spondylitis blood. Clones linked with disease were CD8+ and fairly uncommon in the peripheral blood.

The V and J ends lost 2 bases and 0 bases, in that order; junction bases with no gene match: 5. CDR1 and CDR2 (germline): MNHEY, SVGEGT. The CDR3 contains 17 residues. There are a few counts of this clonotype. No antigen is known for it. Construction of TCR beta libraries was performed using quantitative 5'-RACE with molecular barcodes. MiXCR, run by TCRdb on the 5' RACE reads, gives a single entry per CDR3 protein. This sample has hundreds of thousands of distinct CDR3 sequences, with around 17% found just once. The sequencing input was blood, either unsorted or a sorted T cell fraction (not recorded which). The rearrangement links TRBV6-2 or TRBV6-3 to TRBJ2-7; 12 bases are shared with TRBD2. This TCR was recovered from a male donor with ankylosing spondylitis. The CDR3 coding sequence is TGTGCCAGCAGTTACGACGCGACTAGCGGGAGCTCCTACGAGCAGTACTTC. Translating it yields CASSYDATSGSSYEQYF.